One and the same sample provided the 27 T cell receptor beta chains below, sequenced in a study of OX40 agonist ivuxolimab in advanced cancers. Generated by immunoSEQ multiplex PCR, the TCRdb table keeps only in-frame clones and is missing some. The table lists about 71,000 clones, roughly 80% of them singletons. The material was CD4+ or CD8+ T cells sorted from blood, obtained in a trial of the OX40 agonist ivuxolimab. The receptors were sampled from an adult with an advanced solid tumor such as melanoma, head and neck, liver or kidney cancer.

This chain links TRBV30 with TRBJ2-6; 12 positions agree with TRBD1. J was trimmed by 2 bases and V by 2 bases; bases with no gene match: 4. The CDR3 runs to 17 residues. Germline values: CDR1 GTSNPN, CDR2 SVGIG (reference sequence). The DNA for the CDR3 is TGTGCCTGGAGTCCGGGACAGGGGGCAGCTGGGGCCAACGTCCTGACTTTC. It specifies CAWSPGQGAAGANVLTF.

V usage is TRBV5-4 and J usage is TRBJ1-1; maybe TRBD1 (5 bases). Trimming removed 0 bases from V and 0 bases from J, with 9 bases in between. This CDR3 spans 15 amino acids. The germline CDR1 and CDR2 sequences are SGHNT and YYREEE (reference sequence). The CDR3 bases are TGTGCCAGCAGCTTGGAAGCAGGGATGAACACTGAAGCTTTCTTT. It encodes CASSLEAGMNTEAFF. Drawing the rest from reference TRBV5-4 and TRBJ1-1, the complete variable domain is ETGVTQSPTHLIKTRGQQVTLRCSSQSGHNTVSWYQQALGQGPQFIFQYYREEENGRGNFPPRFSGLQFPNYSSELNVNALELDDSALYLCASSLEAGMNTEAFFGQGTRLTVV.

This chain links TRBV5-6 with TRBJ2-7, with D uncertain. The CDR3 has 12 amino acids. Between the trimmed V and J ends, which lost 0 bases and 6 bases, there was a span of 7 bases. Germline CDR1 reads SGHDT; CDR2 reads YYEEEE. DNA for the CDR3: TGTGCCAGCAGCTTGGCCGCCGGCGAGCAGTACTTC. Translated, it gives CASSLAAGEQYF.

This clone appeared a few times. CDR3 nucleotides: TGTGCCAGCAGCGATCCTCCCCCAGGCCTCGACACTGAAGCTTTCTTT. Residues: CASSDPPPGLDTEAFF. The chain is built from TRBV2 and TRBJ1-1, with D unclear. Germline loops: CDR1 SNHLY, CDR2 FYNNEI. This CDR3 has 16 residues. Trimming shortened V by 6 bases and J by 3 bases, and 20 bases separated the two germline ends.

The V and J genes are TRBV7-9 and TRBJ2-5; 9 bases fit TRBD2. CDR3 length equals 12 residues. V dropped 5 bases and J dropped 7; count of bases not matched to a gene: 2. Germline V CDR1 and CDR2: SEHNR, FQNEAQ (reference sequence). CDR3 region: CASSPTSGTQYF. In DNA form, the CDR3 reads TGTGCCAGCAGCCCGACTAGCGGGACCCAGTACTTC. Looking up the rest from reference TRBV7-9 and TRBJ2-5 gives the full variable domain: DTGVSQNPRHKITKRGQNVTFRCDPISEHNRLYWYRQTLGQGPEFLTYFQNEAQLEKSRLLSDRFSAERPKGSFSTLEIQRTEQGDSAMYLCASSPTSGTQYFGPGTRLLVL.

This rearrangement joins TRBV5-1 to TRBJ2-7; TRBD1 matches at 7 bases. This CDR3 contains 14 residues. Germline loops: CDR1 SGHRS, CDR2 YFSETQ. V shed 3 bases, J shed 1 base, and the junction held 4 bases outside the gene matches. CDR3 amino acids: CASSSLTGSYEQYF. The CDR3 DNA reads as TGCGCCAGCAGCTCGCTGACAGGGTCCTACGAGCAGTACTTC.

The chain has TRBV28 and TRBJ1-2; D is unclear. Germline lookup yields CDR1 MDHEN and CDR2 SYDVKM. The CDR3 sequence is 12 residues long. V shed 8 bases and J shed 5 bases, with 12 bases lying between them. As DNA, the CDR3 is TGTGCCAGCTCCACGGAGGTTTATGGCTACACCTTC. Protein sequence: CASSTEVYGYTF.

In this sample, this clone turned up once. In DNA form, the CDR3 reads TGTGCCAGCAGCTTCGGAGGGGGCTACGAGCAGTACTTC. It encodes CASSFGGGYEQYF. The chain joins TRBV11-3 to TRBJ2-7, with D perhaps assigned TRBD1 or TRBD2 (6 bases each). The ends were cut back, 3 bases at V and 3 bases at J, with 9 bases in the middle. Germline V lookup: CDR1 SGHNT, CDR2 YENEEA. This CDR3 has 13 amino acids.

V gene TRBV30 combines with J gene TRBJ2-3; perhaps TRBD2 as D (5 bases). The germline CDR1 and CDR2 sequences are GTSNPN and SVGIG (reference sequence). The CDR3 has 16 residues. The V gene lost 1 base and the J gene lost 2 bases, with 16 bases spanning the gap. CDR3 protein: CAWSEDLLYATDTQYF. The CDR3 DNA follows: TGTGCCTGGAGTGAGGACTTGCTCTATGCCACAGATACGCAGTATTTT.

The chain uses TRBV5-1 and TRBJ1-2, with TRBD1 identical over 7 bases. Trimming took 4 bases from V and 4 from J; bases not matched to a gene: 13. Germline V gene data show CDR1 as SGHRS and CDR2 as YFSETQ. The length of the CDR3 is 16 residues. The CDR3 region has the DNA TGCGCCAGCAGCGCCTCTTCGGGACAGAGACCCTATGGCTACACCTTC. Translating gives CASSASSGQRPYGYTF. Full variable domain (rest looked up from reference TRBV5-1 and TRBJ1-2): KAGVTQTPRYLIKTRGQQVTLSCSPISGHRSVSWYQQTPGQGLQFLFEYFSETQRNKGNFPGRFSGRQFSNSRSEMNVSTLELGDSALYLCASSASSGQRPYGYTFGSGTRLTVV.

The V gene is TRBV5-6, the J gene TRBJ2-1, with 8 bases aligning to TRBD1. V shed 3 bases, J shed 6 bases, and the junction held 17 bases outside the gene matches. This CDR3 region has 18 residues. Germline V lookup: CDR1 SGHDT, CDR2 YYEEEE. The CDR3 loop reads CASSSIGGDRGGSNEQFF. For the CDR3, the DNA is TGTGCCAGCAGCTCCATTGGGGGTGACAGGGGAGGAAGCAATGAGCAGTTCTTC.

This chain links TRBV5-1 with TRBJ1-3; D gene ambiguous. Germline CDR1 and CDR2: SGHRS and YFSETQ. The CDR3 totals 12 residues. V was cut by 7 bases and J by 7 bases, with 12 bases left in between. The chain's CDR3 is CASEEKRNTIYF. In DNA form, the CDR3 reads TGCGCCAGCGAAGAGAAGAGGAACACCATATATTTT.

The V gene is TRBV7-9, the J gene TRBJ2-3; TRBD1 or TRBD2 may be the D gene (5 bases each). Trimming took off 1 base at V and 2 bases at J, with 7 bases between the two ends. Looked up from germline, CDR1 is SEHNR and CDR2 is FQNEAQ (reference sequence). CDR3 length equals 14 residues. This CDR3 reads CASSLVGTTDTQYF. In DNA, the CDR3 is TGTGCCAGCAGCTTAGTGGGGACCACAGATACGCAGTATTTT.

The V call is TRBV4-1, the J call TRBJ2-2; maybe TRBD1 (6 bases). The ends were cut back, 4 bases at V and 1 base at J, with 16 bases in the middle. Germline assignment: CDR1 MGHRA and CDR2 YSYEKL. CDR3 length: 17 residues. This CDR3 reads CASSRTVLRGNTGELFF. The CDR3 nucleotides read TGCGCCAGCAGCCGGACAGTTCTAAGGGGGAACACCGGGGAGCTGTTTTTT.

In this sample, this clone turned up once. The CDR3 here is CASRGQLSNQPQHF. CDR3 in DNA: TGTGCCAGCAGGGGACAGCTTAGCAATCAGCCCCAGCATTTT. V and J are TRBV6-6 and TRBJ1-5; 7 positions match TRBD1. J lost 0 bases, V lost 6 bases, and 2 bases had no gene match. Germline V gene sequence: CDR1 MNHNY, CDR2 SVGAGI (reference sequence). The CDR3 is 14 residues long.

The chain has TRBV2 and TRBJ2-1; 9 bases align to TRBD1. Looked up from germline, CDR1 is SNHLY and CDR2 is FYNNEI. The CDR3 is made up of 15 amino acids. V lost 8 bases, J lost 3 bases, and 8 bases stayed unmatched. The CDR3 is CASAMDRGVYNEQFF. The CDR3 DNA follows: TGTGCCAGCGCTATGGACAGGGGAGTCTACAATGAGCAGTTCTTC.

V and J are TRBV6-1 and TRBJ1-2, with TRBD1 identical over 8 bases. The CDR3 runs 14 residues. V lost 5 bases, J lost 5 bases, and 7 bases stayed unmatched. The germline V gene encodes CDR1 MNHNS and CDR2 SASEGT. CDR3 sequence reads: CASSPGQAYYGYTF. The CDR3 DNA follows: TGTGCCAGCAGTCCGGGACAGGCCTATTATGGCTACACCTTC.

The genes are TRBV7-2 and TRBJ2-2; tentatively, D is TRBD2 (6 bases). The CDR3 consists of 16 residues. V lost 0 bases, J lost 8 bases, and 16 bases lay in between. CDR1 and CDR2 (germline): SGHTA, FQGNSA. The CDR3: CASSLASGGRRGELFF. Written as DNA, the CDR3 is TGTGCCAGCAGCTTAGCCAGCGGAGGGAGAAGGGGGGAGCTGTTTTTT.

The chain employs TRBV7-3 and TRBJ1-2, with 8 bases identical to TRBD1. This CDR3 contains 14 residues. The germline V gene has CDR1 SGHTA and CDR2 FQGTGA. V lost 5 bases, J lost 6 bases, and 8 bases stayed unmatched. The CDR3 protein is CASSAGQGIDGYTF. DNA of the CDR3: TGTGCCAGCAGCGCCGGACAGGGAATCGATGGCTACACCTTC.

The rearrangement uses TRBV5-4 and TRBJ1-1, with D unresolved. The CDR3 loop spans 14 amino acids. Germline loops: CDR1 SGHNT, CDR2 YYREEE (reference sequence). Trimming took off 4 bases at V and 0 bases at J, with 10 bases between the two ends. The DNA of the CDR3 is TGTGCCAGCAGCCCCGCGAGGCTGAACACTGAAGCTTTCTTT. Its translation is CASSPARLNTEAFF.

The gene calls are TRBV19 and TRBJ1-3, with TRBD1 matching over 7 bases. V lost 5 bases and J lost 1; bases outside the gene matches: 5. Germline CDR1 is LNHDA and CDR2 is SQIVND (reference sequence). This CDR3 contains 15 residues. DNA for the CDR3: TGTGCCAGTAGTCCACGGGACAGTTCTGGAAACACCATATATTTT. Protein: CASSPRDSSGNTIYF.

The CDR3 DNA is TGCAGCGCAGGAAGGGACAGGAACGAGCAGTACTTC. This encodes CSAGRDRNEQYF. The chain couples TRBV29-1 to TRBJ2-7; TRBD1 matches 8 bases. With 7 bases clipped from V and 5 bases from J, the junction kept 7 bases outside the gene matches. The CDR3 is 12 amino acids. Germline V gene lookup returns CDR1 SQVTM and CDR2 ANQGSEA.

CDR3 in DNA: TGTGCCAGTAGTGTGACAGGGAACGTTGGCTACACCTTC. It specifies CASSVTGNVGYTF. The chain carries TRBV19 and TRBJ1-2; TRBD1 aligns across 7 bases. Trimming cost V 5 bases and J 7 bases; bases outside gene matches: 7. Germline lookup yields CDR1 LNHDA and CDR2 SQIVND (reference sequence). This CDR3 has 13 residues. The complete variable domain, with remaining parts taken from reference TRBV19 and TRBJ1-2, reads DGGITQSPKYLFRKEGQNVTLSCEQNLNHDAMYWYRQDPGQGLRLIYYSQIVNDFQKGDIAEGYSVSREKKESFPLTVTSAQKNPTAFYLCASSVTGNVGYTFGSGTRLTVV.

The chain employs TRBV7-9 and TRBJ1-4; perhaps TRBD1 as D (6 bases). V was trimmed by 5 bases and J by 2 bases, leaving 12 bases between them. Germline CDR1 and CDR2: SEHNR and FQNEAQ (reference sequence). The CDR3 spans 15 residues. DNA of the CDR3: TGTGCCAGCAGCGATGGACAGAATACTAATGAAAAACTGTTTTTT. Translation: CASSDGQNTNEKLFF.

The rearrangement links TRBV6-1 to TRBJ2-1; perhaps TRBD1 as D (5 bases). CDR3 length: 15 amino acids. The germline gives CDR1 MNHNS, CDR2 SASEGT. Trimming removed 7 bases at V and 9 bases at J, with 22 bases between. The CDR3 loop reads CASTGRQGPFVEQFF. The CDR3 nucleotides read TGTGCCAGCACTGGGCGGCAGGGCCCGTTCGTTGAGCAGTTCTTC.

The chain joins TRBV5-6 to TRBJ2-5; TRBD1 aligns across 8 bases. After removal of 0 bases from V and 5 bases from J, the junction contained 6 bases not matched to a gene. The germline V gene has CDR1 SGHDT and CDR2 YYEEEE. The CDR3 sequence is 15 residues long. The CDR3 coding sequence is TGTGCCAGCAGCTTGGGGGCAGGGGGCTTGGAGACCCAGTACTTC. Protein product: CASSLGAGGLETQYF.

In DNA form, the CDR3 reads TGCGCCAGCAGTTTCTCCCTTGGAGGAAGCACAGATACGCAGTATTTT. Amino acids: CASSFSLGGSTDTQYF. The chain uses TRBV5-1 and TRBJ2-3; possible D gene TRBD2, 5 bases. The CDR3 length is 16 residues. Deletions cut 5 bases from V and 0 bases from J, with 16 bases between. Germline V gene sequence: CDR1 SGHRS, CDR2 YFSETQ.